Below are 30 T cell receptor beta chains sequenced from a single sample in a study of blood T cell repertoires in COVID-19. Sequenced by immunoSEQ multiplex PCR; TCRdb stores in-frame clones only, minus some. Of some 150,000 clones listed, 86% were seen once; the top ten hold roughly 3%. Sequenced sample: peripheral blood. The source of these receptors is a man in his 70s with acute or convalescent COVID-19.

The chain couples TRBV10-3 to TRBJ2-1; 11 bases line up with TRBD2. Germline lookup yields CDR1 ENHRY and CDR2 SYGVKD. The CDR3 runs to 17 residues. V lost 4 bases to trimming and J lost 2 bases; unmatched junction nucleotides: 7. The CDR3 reads CAISASSSGRPYNEQFF. The DNA of the CDR3 is TGTGCCATCAGTGCCTCTTCTAGCGGGAGGCCCTACAATGAGCAGTTCTTC.

V gene TRBV23-1 combines with J gene TRBJ2-3; D is possibly TRBD2 (7 bases). TRBV23-1 is assigned to the ORF class and has an uncertain function. CDR3 length: 15 residues. The germline V and J ends were trimmed by 6 bases and 3 bases, with 16 bases remaining between them. The CDR3 nucleotides read TGCGCCAGCAGGGGGGGGGCGAGTAAGACAGATACGCAGTATTTT. This gives the protein CASRGGASKTDTQYF.

J is TRBJ1-1 and V is TRBV6-5, with TRBD1 as a possible D gene (5 bases). The ends were cut back, 10 bases at V and 0 bases at J, with 9 bases in the middle. CDR3 size: 12 residues. The V gene's germline CDR1 is MNHEY and CDR2 SVGAGI. This CDR3 reads CATGQVNTEAFF. CDR3 nucleotide sequence: TGTGCCACCGGACAAGTGAACACTGAAGCTTTCTTT.

This chain links TRBV4-3 with TRBJ1-5; D might be TRBD1 (5 bases). The CDR3 totals 15 residues. The V and J ends lost 1 base and 5 bases respectively, with 12 bases between them. Germline V gene sequence: CDR1 LGHNA, CDR2 YSLEER. CDR3 region: CASSQVPQDDQPQHF. DNA of the CDR3: TGCGCCAGCAGCCAAGTCCCACAGGATGATCAGCCCCAGCATTTT.

This chain links TRBV27 with TRBJ1-5; TRBD1 aligns across 8 bases. Germline V gene sequence: CDR1 MNHEY, CDR2 SMNVEV (reference sequence). This CDR3 is built from 15 residues. V was clipped by 5 bases and J by 5 bases; unmatched bases: 8. The CDR3 coding sequence is TGTGCCAGCAGTCCCCGGACAGGGCGGGATCAGCCCCAGCATTTT. Translating it yields CASSPRTGRDQPQHF.

This chain connects TRBV9 to TRBJ2-3, with TRBD2 identical over 8 bases. This CDR3 is 15 amino acids long. CDR1 and CDR2 from the germline V gene are SGDLS and YYNGEE. V dropped 6 bases and J dropped 0; count of bases not matched to a gene: 6. CDR3: CASTQRGGSTDTQYF. DNA of the CDR3: TGTGCCAGCACCCAACGCGGGGGGAGCACAGATACGCAGTATTTT.

The V call is TRBV30, the J call TRBJ1-1; the D is unclear. Germline V gene lookup returns CDR1 GTSNPN and CDR2 SVGIG (reference sequence). This CDR3 has 14 amino acids. Trimming took 7 bases from V and 3 from J, leaving 18 bases between them. In nucleotides, the CDR3 is TGTGCCTATCTGGAGAAGATCGTGGACACTGAAGCTTTCTTT. Residues: CAYLEKIVDTEAFF.

The DNA of the CDR3 is TGTGCCAGCAGCTTCCCTAGCGGGACCCTCGGCGAGCAGTACTTC. It encodes CASSFPSGTLGEQYF. The chain joins TRBV11-2 to TRBJ2-7; 9 nucleotides agree with TRBD2. CDR1 SGHAT and CDR2 FQNNGV come from the germline V gene. This CDR3 has 15 amino acids. V lost 3 bases and J lost 6; bases outside the gene matches: 9.

Comments on this clone: At the DNA level, this CDR3 is encoded by other sequences in the same sample as well. The chain joins TRBV3-1 (or the pseudogene TRBV3-2) to TRBJ1-1, with D tentatively TRBD1 (6 bases). CDR1 is LGHDT, CDR2 YNNKEL, per germline (reference sequence). Between the trimmed V and J ends, which lost 3 bases and 4 bases, there was a span of 9 bases. This CDR3 has 13 residues. The chain's CDR3 is CASSQGGLTEAFF. The CDR3 coding sequence is TGTGCCAGCAGCCAGGGGGGGCTCACTGAAGCTTTCTTT.

The V call is TRBV27, the J call TRBJ2-2; 11 bases align to TRBD2. Germline V lookup: CDR1 MNHEY, CDR2 SMNVEV (reference sequence). This CDR3 region has 16 residues. Losses at the gene ends were 7 bases for V and 3 bases for J; bases not matched to a gene: 7. The CDR3: CASTRLAGSYTGELFF. CDR3 nucleotides: TGTGCCAGCACTAGACTAGCGGGGTCCTACACCGGGGAGCTGTTTTTT.

V is TRBV6-6 and J is TRBJ1-5; no firm D call. The germline V gene has CDR1 MNHNY and CDR2 SVGAGI (reference sequence). This CDR3 contains 13 residues. With 11 bases removed from V and 5 bases from J, the gap between germline ends came to 16 bases. The CDR3 DNA follows: TGTGCCTCAGACTGGGAGGACGATCAGCCCCAGCATTTT. Translated: CASDWEDDQPQHF.

The chain carries TRBV2 and TRBJ1-5; the D is unclear. Looked up from germline, CDR1 is SNHLY and CDR2 is FYNNEI. Trimming cost V 3 bases and J 3 bases, with 9 bases left between them. The CDR3 spans 14 residues. CDR3 coding DNA: TGTGCCAGCAGTGATGCACAGTTCAATCAGCCCCAGCATTTT. Its translation: CASSDAQFNQPQHF.

The chain employs TRBV11-2 and TRBJ1-2; weak D call: TRBD1 (5 bases). In germline, CDR1 is SGHAT, CDR2 FQNNGV. The V end lost 5 bases, the J end lost 4 bases, and 17 bases lay between the germline ends. The CDR3 contains 15 residues. The CDR3 DNA reads as TGTGCCAGCAGCCTCGCACCGACAGTGACCTATGGCTACACCTTC. The encoded protein is CASSLAPTVTYGYTF.

CDR3 sequence (DNA): TGTGCCAGCAGTGAAGTCGGGGGGCTTAGCCACGAGCAGTACTTC. Translation gives CASSEVGGLSHEQYF. This chain connects TRBV6-1 to TRBJ2-7; D may be TRBD2 (7 bases). This CDR3 region has 15 residues. Trimming cost V 1 base and J 5 bases, with 15 bases left between them. Germline V gene data show CDR1 as MNHNS and CDR2 as SASEGT.

The chain employs TRBV2 and TRBJ2-5; maybe TRBD2 (6 bases). The V end was cut by 3 bases, the J end by 11 bases, with 13 bases between. The germline V gene encodes CDR1 SNHLY and CDR2 FYNNEI. CDR3 length: 12 residues. CDR3 sequence: CASSEEGPTQYF. The DNA for the CDR3 is TGTGCCAGCAGTGAGGAGGGACCCACGCAGTACTTC.

The chain uses TRBV18 and TRBJ2-3; no definite D call. The CDR3 is 14 residues long. Trimming shortened V by 3 bases and J by 1 base, and 8 bases separated the two germline ends. The germline CDR1 and CDR2 sequences are KGHSH and LQKENI. The CDR3 loop reads CASSPARRTDTQYF. CDR3 DNA: TGTGCCAGCTCACCGGCCAGGCGCACAGATACGCAGTATTTT. Based on the CDR3 plus reference TRBV18 and TRBJ2-3, the full variable domain is NAGVMQNPRHLVRRRGQEARLRCSPMKGHSHVYWYRQLPEEGLKFMVYLQKENIIDESGMPKERFSAEFPKEGPSILRIQQVVRGDSAAYFCASSPARRTDTQYFGPGTRLTVL.

The V and J genes are TRBV9 and TRBJ2-2; 10 bases line up with TRBD1. Germline V lookup: CDR1 SGDLS, CDR2 YYNGEE. This CDR3 is 15 amino acids long. The ends lost 4 bases at V and 6 bases at J; junction bases unmatched: 6. The CDR3 region is CASSRGGQGAGELFF. CDR3 sequence (DNA): TGTGCCAGCAGCCGAGGAGGACAGGGGGCCGGGGAGCTGTTTTTT.

The CDR3 protein is CAISESTGNNYGYTF. The CDR3 nucleotides read TGTGCCATCAGTGAGTCAACAGGGAATAACTATGGCTACACCTTC. This chain links TRBV10-3 with TRBJ1-2; D possibly corresponds to TRBD1 (6 bases). The CDR3 covers 15 residues. V lost 0 bases and J 1 base, leaving 9 bases between the germline ends. Germline-derived CDR1 and CDR2 are ENHRY and SYGVKD.

The chain recombines TRBV5-6 with TRBJ2-7, with 8 bases lining up with TRBD2. The CDR3 length is 15 residues. V shed 4 bases, J shed 2 bases, and the junction held 8 bases outside the gene matches. Looked up from germline, CDR1 is SGHDT and CDR2 is YYEEEE. CDR3 amino acids: CASSLGSGGTYEQYF. The CDR3 bases are TGTGCCAGCAGCCTGGGGAGCGGGGGAACCTACGAGCAGTACTTC.

The chain joins TRBV27 to TRBJ2-3, with D possibly matching TRBD1 (6 bases). Germline V gene lookup returns CDR1 MNHEY and CDR2 SMNVEV (reference sequence). The germline V and J ends were trimmed by 3 bases and 3 bases, with 19 bases remaining between them. The CDR3 has 17 amino acids. The CDR3 region is CASSFYRVGQTTDTQYF. Here the CDR3 DNA reads TGTGCCAGCAGTTTCTACCGAGTAGGACAGACGACAGATACGCAGTATTTT.

This clone was recorded a few times. J is TRBJ1-2 and V is TRBV7-2; 7 bases fit TRBD1. Germline lookup yields CDR1 SGHTA and CDR2 FQGNSA. Unmatched junction bases numbered 3, after V lost 6 bases and J lost 2 bases. CDR3 length: 13 amino acids. The CDR3, as DNA: TGTGCCAGCAGGCCGGGACAGAACTATGGCTACACCTTC. This encodes CASRPGQNYGYTF.

The sample holds one count of this clone. The chain couples TRBV27 to TRBJ1-5; TRBD1 matches 7 bases. The CDR3 spans 13 residues. CDR1 is MNHEY and CDR2 is SMNVEV in the germline V gene (reference sequence). After removal of 8 bases from V and 1 base from J, the junction contained 2 bases not matched to a gene. Written as DNA, the CDR3 is TGTGCCAGCGGGACAGTCAGCAATCAGCCCCAGCATTTT. The encoded protein is CASGTVSNQPQHF.

This sequence joins TRBV30 and TRBJ1-3; the D is unclear. This CDR3 is 14 amino acids long. From germline, CDR1 is GTSNPN and CDR2 SVGIG (reference sequence). Trimming removed 1 base from V and 0 bases from J, with 7 bases in between. CDR3 sequence: CAWSAVYSGNTIYF. The CDR3, as DNA: TGTGCCTGGAGTGCCGTTTACTCTGGAAACACCATATATTTT.

This chain joins TRBV4-1 and TRBJ1-5; 9 bases map to TRBD1. The CDR3 sequence is 17 residues long. The germline CDR1 and CDR2 sequences are MGHRA and YSYEKL. The V gene end was trimmed by 4 bases and the J gene end by 3 bases; junction bases not matched to a gene: 10. CDR3 coding DNA: TGCGCCAGCAGCCGAACGGGGACAGGGCGTTCCAATCAGCCCCAGCATTTT. The encoded protein is CASSRTGTGRSNQPQHF.

The chain links TRBV28 to TRBJ1-6; no reliable D call. Germline lookup yields CDR1 MDHEN and CDR2 SYDVKM. V shed 3 bases and J shed 1 base, with 7 bases lying between them. The CDR3 sequence is 15 residues long. The CDR3 bases are TGTGCCAGCAGTTTTCGGGATTCCTATAATTCACCCCTCCACTTT. It specifies CASSFRDSYNSPLHF.

The V and J genes are TRBV5-1 and TRBJ2-7, with a tentative D call TRBD1 (6 bases). Germline loops: CDR1 SGHRS, CDR2 YFSETQ. This CDR3 has 14 residues. With 6 bases removed from V and 1 base from J, the gap between germline ends came to 14 bases. The CDR3 region is CASKQDSESYEQYF. Written as DNA, the CDR3 is TGCGCCAGCAAACAGGACAGCGAGTCCTACGAGCAGTACTTC. The full variable domain, in which reference TRBV5-1 and TRBJ2-7 provide the parts outside the CDR3, is KAGVTQTPRYLIKTRGQQVTLSCSPISGHRSVSWYQQTPGQGLQFLFEYFSETQRNKGNFPGRFSGRQFSNSRSEMNVSTLELGDSALYLCASKQDSESYEQYFGPGTRLTVT.

The chain links TRBV3-1 (or the pseudogene TRBV3-2) to TRBJ2-1; 9 positions match TRBD2. Germline CDR1 is LGHDT and CDR2 is YNNKEL (reference sequence). Trimming removed 0 bases from V and 3 bases from J; junction bases left unmatched: 6. The CDR3 spans 17 residues. The CDR3 spells CASSQDRREGNYNEQFF. The CDR3, as DNA: TGTGCCAGCAGCCAAGATAGGCGGGAGGGAAACTACAATGAGCAGTTCTTC.

The chain uses TRBV30 and TRBJ1-2; maybe TRBD1 (6 bases). Looked up from germline, CDR1 is GTSNPN and CDR2 is SVGIG (reference sequence). V gave up 4 bases and J gave up 8 bases, with 17 bases separating them. CDR3 length equals 13 residues. CDR3 protein: CAWNPAGGRGYTF. The CDR3, as DNA: TGTGCCTGGAATCCCGCGGGGGGGCGCGGCTACACCTTC.

V gene TRBV7-9 combines with J gene TRBJ2-1; the match to TRBD1 covers 10 bases. Trimming at V came to 3 bases and at J to 2 bases, leaving 4 bases not matched to a gene. CDR1 is SEHNR, CDR2 FQNEAQ, per germline (reference sequence). This CDR3 contains 16 residues. The CDR3 bases are TGTGCCAGCAGCTTGGAGACAGGGGGCCCCTACAATGAGCAGTTCTTC. This encodes CASSLETGGPYNEQFF.

The V call is TRBV5-1, the J call TRBJ2-3; the match to TRBD2 covers 8 bases. CDR3 size: 15 residues. J was trimmed by 2 bases and V by 4 bases; bases with no gene match: 6. Germline lookup yields CDR1 SGHRS and CDR2 YFSETQ. CDR3 protein: CASSNGRGDTDTQYF. For the CDR3, the DNA is TGCGCCAGCAGCAACGGGCGGGGGGACACAGATACGCAGTATTTT.